Each of the 20 T cell receptor beta chains below was sequenced from the same sample in a study of OX40 agonist ivuxolimab in advanced cancers. The table came from immunoSEQ multiplex PCR; TCRdb's copy has only in-frame clones and leaves some out. Here the sample spans 65,000 to 75,000 clones, 70% to 90% being singletons. The sequencing here drew on CD4+ or CD8+ T cells sorted from blood, taken in a trial of the OX40 agonist ivuxolimab. These receptors all come from an adult with an advanced solid tumor such as melanoma, head and neck, liver or kidney cancer.

This sequence joins TRBV6-1 and TRBJ2-1, with TRBD1 matching over 8 bases. The CDR3 length is 15 residues. V trimming: 6 bases; J trimming: 6 bases; junction bases outside the gene matches: 10. Germline CDR1 and CDR2: MNHNS and SASEGT. The CDR3 loop is CASRSTGGSSNEQFF. CDR3 sequence (DNA): TGTGCCAGCAGAAGCACAGGGGGTTCTTCCAATGAGCAGTTCTTC.

The J gene is TRBJ2-7, the V gene TRBV11-2; 13 nucleotides line up with TRBD2. The CDR3 consists of 15 residues. The germline gives CDR1 SGHAT, CDR2 FQNNGV. V shed 6 bases and J 5 bases; nucleotides not matched to a gene: 7. CDR3 sequence: CASSLGLAGVNEQYF. CDR3 in DNA: TGTGCCAGCAGTCTCGGACTAGCGGGAGTCAACGAGCAGTACTTC.

This rearrangement joins TRBV18 to TRBJ2-5, with 8 bases matching TRBD1. The germline gives CDR1 KGHSH, CDR2 LQKENI. The V gene end was trimmed by 5 bases and the J gene end by 2 bases; junction bases not matched to a gene: 4. The CDR3 is 14 residues long. CDR3 sequence reads: CASSSYRGQETQYF. The CDR3 DNA reads TGTGCCAGCTCATCGTACAGGGGGCAAGAGACCCAGTACTTC.

The gene calls are TRBV28 and TRBJ1-1; D is unresolved. The germline gives CDR1 MDHEN, CDR2 SYDVKM. This CDR3 has 14 residues. Trimming took 3 bases from V and 4 from J, leaving 12 bases between them. In DNA form, the CDR3 reads TGTGCCAGCAGTTTGGTGGGCCCCGGCACTGAAGCTTTCTTT. Residues: CASSLVGPGTEAFF.

The chain combines TRBV5-1 with TRBJ1-2; TRBD1 aligns across 10 bases. The CDR3 totals 14 residues. The germline V gene has CDR1 SGHRS and CDR2 YFSETQ. The V and J ends lost 0 bases and 6 bases, in that order; junction bases with no gene match: 2. CDR3 nucleotides: TGCGCCAGCAGCTTGGGACAGGGGGCGAATGGCTACACCTTC. Translation gives CASSLGQGANGYTF.

This clone occurred a few times. The rearrangement uses TRBV28 and TRBJ1-5; D is unclear. Trimming took off 7 bases at V and 7 bases at J, with 11 bases between the two ends. The CDR3 length is 12 residues. Germline lookup yields CDR1 MDHEN and CDR2 SYDVKM. The CDR3 is CASTEQGQPQHF. CDR3 nucleotide sequence: TGTGCCAGCACCGAACAAGGCCAGCCCCAGCATTTT.

The chain combines TRBV21-1 with TRBJ1-1. TRBV21-1 is described as a pseudogene. The CDR3 runs to 16 residues. The CDR3 loop is CASTLRGRVFGTEAFF. Written as DNA, the CDR3 is TGTGCCAGCACCCTTCGGGGGCGGGTATTCGGCACTGAAGCTTTCTTT.

This clone was seen a single time. The rearrangement joins TRBV5-1 to TRBJ2-3; 7 bases align to TRBD1. This CDR3 comprises 16 residues. V gave up 3 bases and J gave up 3 bases; unmatched junction bases: 10. Germline CDR1 is SGHRS and CDR2 is YFSETQ. The CDR3: CASSSLRQGETDTQYF. In DNA form, the CDR3 reads TGCGCCAGCAGCTCCCTCCGACAGGGTGAAACAGATACGCAGTATTTT.

The V gene is TRBV10-2, the J gene TRBJ2-3; the match to TRBD2 covers 10 bases. Germline V CDR1 and CDR2: WSHSY, SAAADI. There are 16 residues in the CDR3. V lost 5 bases, J lost 4 bases, and 9 bases stayed unmatched. This CDR3 is CASSFSGSGRADTQYF. The DNA of the CDR3 is TGCGCCAGCAGTTTCTCGGGGAGCGGGAGGGCAGATACGCAGTATTTT.

J is TRBJ2-3 and V is TRBV2; 9 bases align to TRBD2. Per the germline V gene, CDR1 is SNHLY and CDR2 is FYNNEI. V trimming: 6 bases; J trimming: 3 bases; junction bases outside the gene matches: 13. The CDR3 sequence is 17 residues long. The CDR3 coding sequence is TGTGCCAGCAGGGCCACCGGGACTAGCAGTGGGACAGATACGCAGTATTTT. Translated, it gives CASRATGTSSGTDTQYF.

The chain uses TRBV5-4 and TRBJ2-5; maybe TRBD2 (5 bases). The V gene's germline CDR1 is SGHNT and CDR2 YYREEE (reference sequence). Trimming cost V 2 bases and J 5 bases, with 13 bases left between them. This CDR3 is built from 14 residues. CDR3 region: CASSFGGTRETQYF. For the CDR3, the DNA is TGTGCCAGCAGCTTCGGCGGTACTAGGGAGACCCAGTACTTC.

CDR3 DNA sequence: TGTGCCAGCAGCTTGTCTAGCGGGGGGGAGACCCAGTACTTC. Its protein is CASSLSSGGETQYF. V is TRBV5-4 and J is TRBJ2-5; 11 bases map to TRBD2. The CDR3 runs 14 residues. Germline CDR1 SGHNT, CDR2 YYREEE (reference sequence). The junction had 1 base not matched to a gene; V was cut back by 1 base and J by 5 bases.

J is TRBJ1-1 and V is TRBV6-5; D gene ambiguous. V lost 6 bases and J 0 bases, leaving 2 bases between the germline ends. The CDR3 contains 11 residues. Germline V gene lookup returns CDR1 MNHEY and CDR2 SVGAGI. CDR3 nucleotide sequence: TGTGCCAGCAGGATGAACACTGAAGCTTTCTTT. This gives the protein CASRMNTEAFF.

The chain recombines TRBV7-8 with TRBJ1-1; D not resolved. The CDR3 has 14 residues. V was cut by 6 bases and J by 1 base, with 12 bases left in between. Germline V gene data show CDR1 as SGHVS and CDR2 as FQNEAQ. CDR3 residues: CASRAGPQNTEAFF. The CDR3 DNA is TGTGCCAGCAGGGCCGGGCCCCAGAACACTGAAGCTTTCTTT.

The CDR3 region is CASSLGLGGSETQYF. CDR3 bases: TGTGCCAGCAGCTTGGGACTAGGGGGGTCTGAGACCCAGTACTTC. The rearrangement joins TRBV5-4 to TRBJ2-5; D possibly uses TRBD1 or TRBD2 (6 bases each). Germline V gene sequence: CDR1 SGHNT, CDR2 YYREEE (reference sequence). The CDR3 contains 15 residues. V lost 0 bases to trimming and J lost 5 bases, with 14 bases between them.

The chain combines TRBV5-1 with TRBJ2-7; D is uncertain. The germline CDR1 and CDR2 sequences are SGHRS and YFSETQ. V lost 0 bases and J 5 bases, leaving 12 bases between the germline ends. This CDR3 has 14 residues. CDR3 sequence: CASSLGPGPDEQYF. The CDR3, as DNA: TGCGCCAGCAGCTTGGGCCCGGGTCCGGACGAGCAGTACTTC.

V and J are TRBV15 and TRBJ1-4; 8 nucleotides align to TRBD1. The CDR3 runs to 17 residues. Germline V gene sequence: CDR1 LNHNV, CDR2 YYDKDF (reference sequence). V lost 1 base to trimming and J lost 6 bases; unmatched junction nucleotides: 10. CDR3 nucleotide sequence: TGTGCCACCAGCAGAGGTGGGACAGGAAAGAACGATGAAAAACTGTTTTTT. Protein sequence: CATSRGGTGKNDEKLFF.

The chain has TRBV6-5 and TRBJ2-7, with TRBD1 matching 7 bases. The CDR3 is 13 amino acids. In germline, CDR1 is MNHEY, CDR2 SVGAGI. Germline trimming cut 10 bases from V and 0 bases from J; bases unmatched to any gene: 6. CDR3 loop: CATATGSSYEQYF. As DNA, the CDR3 is TGTGCCACCGCGACAGGGAGCTCCTACGAGCAGTACTTC.

J is TRBJ2-5 and V is TRBV7-9; D remains unclear. The V and J ends lost 5 bases and 5 bases respectively, with 21 bases between them. This CDR3 region has 16 residues. Germline V gene data show CDR1 as SEHNR and CDR2 as FQNEAQ (reference sequence). The CDR3 spells CASSAPDLAREETQYF. CDR3 bases: TGTGCCAGCAGCGCCCCGGACCTGGCTCGCGAGGAGACCCAGTACTTC.

The chain carries TRBV30 and TRBJ2-7; D ambiguous. Per germline, CDR1 GTSNPN and CDR2 SVGIG (reference sequence). The germline V and J ends were trimmed by 2 bases and 0 bases, with 8 bases remaining between them. This CDR3 has 13 amino acids. The DNA of the CDR3 is TGTGCCTGGAGTATTGACTCCTCCTACGAGCAGTACTTC. This translates into CAWSIDSSYEQYF.